These 9 T cell receptor beta chains were all obtained from the same sample, sequenced in a study of tumor and adjacent non-tumor tissue in lung cancer. A modified ARM-PCR protocol with three rounds of nested PCR amplified TCRbeta. TCRdb recomputed calls from the multiplex PCR reads with MiXCR, one row per CDR3 protein. The table records 68,000 or so distinct CDR3 sequences, 60% of them present only once. RNA was extracted from bulk tissue without any cell sorting. The sequencing input was lung tumor tissue. The source of these receptors is a man aged 45-65 years with non-small cell lung cancer.

The chain uses TRBV11-2 and TRBJ2-5; D possibly matches TRBD1 or TRBD2 (6 bases each). This CDR3 comprises 15 residues. V was pared by 11 bases and J by 4 bases, with 23 bases between. Germline V gives CDR1 SGHAT, CDR2 FQNNGV. CDR3 amino acids: CACNLVGGRGETQYF. CDR3 nucleotides: TGTGCCTGCAACTTAGTTGGGGGGCGGGGAGAGACCCAGTACTTC. Looking up the rest from reference TRBV11-2 and TRBJ2-5 gives the full variable domain: EAGVAQSPRYKIIEKRQSVAFWCNPISGHATLYWYQQILGQGPKLLIQFQNNGVVDDSQLPKDRFSAERLKGVDSTLKIQPAKLEDSAVYLCACNLVGGRGETQYFGPGTRLLVL.

This clonotype appeared many times. The chain carries TRBV28 and TRBJ2-2, with TRBD1 matching over 7 bases. V lost 5 bases and J lost 3; bases outside the gene matches: 3. From germline, CDR1 is MDHEN and CDR2 SYDVKM. The CDR3 extends over 14 amino acids. The CDR3 region has the DNA TGTGCCAGCAGTCCGGGGACAGACACCGGGGAGCTGTTTTTT. Amino acids: CASSPGTDTGELFF.

This clonotype was observed a few times. The genes are TRBV28 and TRBJ1-5, with a tentative D call TRBD1 (5 bases). CDR3 length: 16 residues. CDR1 is MDHEN and CDR2 is SYDVKM in the germline V gene. Trimming stripped 6 bases from V and 6 bases from J, with 21 bases between. The CDR3 DNA reads as TGTGCCAGCAGATCCACAACACCTCCGGGGGGTCAGCCCCAGCATTTT. It specifies CASRSTTPPGGQPQHF. The full variable domain, rest sourced from reference TRBV28 and TRBJ1-5, is DVKVTQSSRYLVKRTGEKVFLECVQDMDHENMFWYRQDPGLGLRLIYFSYDVKMKEKGDIPEGYSVSREKKERFSLILESASTNQTSMYLCASRSTTPPGGQPQHFGDGTRLSIL.

This clonotype was recorded once. The junction and the germline gene differ at one end; a read error may be behind it. The chain has TRBV11-3 and TRBJ2-3, with 8 bases matching TRBD2. The germline V gene has CDR1 SGHNT and CDR2 YENEEA. The CDR3 has 15 residues. The CDR3 loop reads CVSSAGTSGTDTQYF. DNA for the CDR3: TGTGTCAGCAGCGCCGGGACTAGTGGCACAGACACGCAGTATTTT.

For this clonotype: One junction end does not reproduce the germline sequence, and a read error may be involved. V and J are TRBV6-5 and TRBJ2-1; D is perhaps TRBD2 (5 bases). Germline lookup yields CDR1 MNHEY and CDR2 SVGAGI. The CDR3 has 16 residues. The CDR3 loop is CASCYSVTSGNNEQFF. The CDR3 region has the DNA TGTGCCAGCTGTTACTCGGTTACTAGTGGTAACAATGAGCAATTCTTC.

Points on this clonotype: A much larger clone differs by one base, so this may be a read error. The chain has TRBV28 and TRBJ2-5; no definite D call. Germline V gene lookup returns CDR1 MDHEN and CDR2 SYDVKM. The CDR3 runs to 15 residues. The V and J ends lost 1 base and 5 bases respectively, with 14 bases between them. The DNA for the CDR3 is TGTGCCAGCAGTTTATCTGACCCACCCTCGGAGACCCAGTACTTC. It specifies CASSLSDPPSETQYF.

To note about this clonotype: A read error may account for a junction end that differs from germline. The V and J genes are TRBV11-2 and TRBJ2-7; no reliable D call. The CDR3 extends over 16 amino acids. CDR1 and CDR2 (germline): SGHAT, FQNNGV. CDR3 nucleotide sequence: TGTGCAAGCAGCTCTGCCCTTGGGCAGGCCCCTTGGGAGCAGTACTTC. It is translated as CASSSALGQAPWEQYF.

Ten or more counts support this clonotype. The chain combines TRBV19 with TRBJ2-2; 8 positions agree with TRBD1. This CDR3 has 14 residues. Trimming at V came to 4 bases and at J to 3 bases, leaving 1 base not matched to a gene. CDR1 is LNHDA and CDR2 is SQIVND in the germline V gene (reference sequence). Written as DNA, the CDR3 is TGTGCCAGTAGTACAGGGGGCGACACCGGGGAGCTGTTTTTT. Translation gives CASSTGGDTGELFF.

A remark on this clonotype: One end of the junction is discordant with germline, which a read error may explain. This chain connects TRBV7-9 to TRBJ1-6; D uncertain. The CDR3 sequence is 13 residues long. Germline V gives CDR1 SEHNR, CDR2 FQNEAQ (reference sequence). The CDR3 DNA follows: TGTGTCAGCAGCTTAGAGTCTAATTCACCCATCCACTTT. This codes for CVSSLESNSPIHF.